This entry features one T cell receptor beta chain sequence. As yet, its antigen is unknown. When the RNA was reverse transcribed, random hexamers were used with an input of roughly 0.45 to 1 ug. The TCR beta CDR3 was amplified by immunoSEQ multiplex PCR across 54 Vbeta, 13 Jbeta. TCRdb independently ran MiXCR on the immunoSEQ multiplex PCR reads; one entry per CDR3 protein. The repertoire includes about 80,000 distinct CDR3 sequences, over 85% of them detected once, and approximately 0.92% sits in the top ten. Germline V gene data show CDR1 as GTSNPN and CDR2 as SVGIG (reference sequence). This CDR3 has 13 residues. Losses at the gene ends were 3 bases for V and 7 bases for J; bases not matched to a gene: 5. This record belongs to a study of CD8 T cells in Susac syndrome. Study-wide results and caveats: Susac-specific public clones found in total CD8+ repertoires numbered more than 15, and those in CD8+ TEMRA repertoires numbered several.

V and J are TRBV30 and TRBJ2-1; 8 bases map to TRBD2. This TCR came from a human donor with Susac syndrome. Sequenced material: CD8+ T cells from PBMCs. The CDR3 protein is CAWSRLAFNEQFF. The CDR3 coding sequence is TGTGCCTGGAGCCGACTAGCGTTTAATGAGCAGTTCTTC.